The 15 T cell receptor beta chains given below trace back to one sample, sequenced in a study of siplizumab effects on memory and regulatory T cells. Repertoires were generated with immunoSEQ multiplex PCR, while TCRdb's copy carries only in-frame clones and drops some. The data show fewer than 45,000 clones, 80% to 90% seen once. The sequencing sample was made of naive CD4+ T cells sorted from blood. These receptors were collected from a human donor in good health.

The rearrangement links TRBV27 to TRBJ2-1; 8 bases map to TRBD1. This CDR3 is built from 15 residues. Germline-derived CDR1 and CDR2 are MNHEY and SMNVEV (reference sequence). Germline trimming cut 6 bases from V and 5 bases from J; bases unmatched to any gene: 9. The CDR3, as DNA: TGTGCCAGCAGCAATCTCATGACAGGGGACAATGAGCAGTTCTTC. It specifies CASSNLMTGDNEQFF.

This sequence joins TRBV19 and TRBJ1-2; 12 nucleotides line up with TRBD1. The CDR3 runs 17 residues. V was pared by 3 bases and J by 8 bases, with 13 bases of the junction left unmatched. Germline CDR1 and CDR2: LNHDA and SQIVND (reference sequence). As DNA, the CDR3 is TGTGCCAGTAGTATCGATACCGGGACAGGGGGCCGGACAGGCTACACCTTC. This sequence encodes CASSIDTGTGGRTGYTF. The variable domain in full, with the rest retrieved from reference TRBV19 and TRBJ1-2, is DGGITQSPKYLFRKEGQNVTLSCEQNLNHDAMYWYRQDPGQGLRLIYYSQIVNDFQKGDIAEGYSVSREKKESFPLTVTSAQKNPTAFYLCASSIDTGTGGRTGYTFGSGTRLTVV.

The gene calls are TRBV5-6 and TRBJ2-7, with TRBD1 matching over 9 bases. V dropped 4 bases and J dropped 5; count of bases not matched to a gene: 7. Germline values: CDR1 SGHDT, CDR2 YYEEEE. The CDR3 covers 14 residues. The CDR3 sequence: CASSAPGQGHEQYF. CDR3 bases: TGTGCCAGCAGCGCCCCGGGACAGGGCCACGAGCAGTACTTC. The variable domain in full, with the rest retrieved from reference TRBV5-6 and TRBJ2-7, is DAGVTQSPTHLIKTRGQQVTLRCSPKSGHDTVSWYQQALGQGPQFIFQYYEEEERQRGNFPDRFSGHQFPNYSSELNVNALLLGDSALYLCASSAPGQGHEQYFGPGTRLTVT.

This chain links TRBV25-1 with TRBJ1-6; TRBD1 might be the D (6 bases). Germline V gene data show CDR1 as MGHDK and CDR2 as SYGVNS. The CDR3 is 14 amino acids. The V end lost 0 bases, the J end lost 11 bases, and 11 bases lay between the germline ends. Here the CDR3 DNA reads TGTGCCAGCAGTGAATATCGGGACAACCCACCCCTCCACTTT. It translates to CASSEYRDNPPLHF.

The genes are TRBV7-2 and TRBJ2-2, with 7 positions matching TRBD2. CDR1 is SGHTA, CDR2 FQGNSA, per germline. J was trimmed by 7 bases and V by 5 bases; bases with no gene match: 10. This CDR3 is 15 amino acids long. For the CDR3, the DNA is TGTGCCAGCAGCCCCCGGACTAGGGAGGTCGGGGAGCTGTTTTTT. Its protein is CASSPRTREVGELFF. The full variable domain, its missing parts supplied by reference TRBV7-2 and TRBJ2-2, is GAGVSQSPSNKVTEKGKDVELRCDPISGHTALYWYRQSLGQGLEFLIYFQGNSAPDKSGLPSDRFSAERTGGSVSTLTIQRTQQEDSAVYLCASSPRTREVGELFFGEGSRLTVL.

The rearrangement links TRBV6-5 to TRBJ2-7, with D unresolved. Germline V gene lookup returns CDR1 MNHEY and CDR2 SVGAGI. Trimming cost V 5 bases and J 4 bases, with 6 bases left between them. The CDR3 has 11 amino acids. This CDR3 reads CASSRVYEQYF. As DNA, the CDR3 is TGTGCCAGCAGTCGGGTATACGAGCAGTACTTC.

This clone was seen just once. V and J are TRBV5-1 and TRBJ2-1; 7 positions match TRBD2. Germline V gives CDR1 SGHRS, CDR2 YFSETQ. Trimming cost V 1 base and J 4 bases; bases outside gene matches: 5. CDR3 size: 15 residues. The CDR3 region has the DNA TGCGCCAGCAGCTTGCGGGCTAGCGGTTACAATGAGCAGTTCTTC. It is translated as CASSLRASGYNEQFF. Full variable domain (rest looked up from reference TRBV5-1 and TRBJ2-1): KAGVTQTPRYLIKTRGQQVTLSCSPISGHRSVSWYQQTPGQGLQFLFEYFSETQRNKGNFPGRFSGRQFSNSRSEMNVSTLELGDSALYLCASSLRASGYNEQFFGPGTRLTVL.

The J gene is TRBJ2-7, the V gene TRBV11-2, with 9 bases fitting TRBD1. V trimming: 0 bases; J trimming: 3 bases; junction bases outside the gene matches: 0. The CDR3 runs 14 residues. The germline V gene encodes CDR1 SGHAT and CDR2 FQNNGV. CDR3 protein: CASSLEGQGYEQYF. For the CDR3, the DNA is TGTGCCAGCAGCTTAGAGGGACAGGGCTACGAGCAGTACTTC.

This chain connects TRBV6-1 to TRBJ2-7; D may be TRBD1 or TRBD2 (5 bases each). The CDR3 has 13 amino acids. The germline V gene encodes CDR1 MNHNS and CDR2 SASEGT. Trimming cost V 7 bases and J 3 bases, with 13 bases left between them. In DNA form, the CDR3 reads TGTGCCAGCAATCCGGGACCTCTCTACGAGCAGTACTTC. This codes for CASNPGPLYEQYF.

This chain links TRBV7-3 with TRBJ2-6, with D unclear. The CDR3 spans 15 residues. V lost 0 bases to trimming and J lost 0 bases, with 3 bases between them. From germline, CDR1 is SGHTA and CDR2 FQGTGA. CDR3 sequence reads: CASSLTPSGANVLTF. In DNA form, the CDR3 reads TGTGCCAGCAGCTTAACCCCCTCTGGGGCCAACGTCCTGACTTTC.

V gene TRBV18 combines with J gene TRBJ1-2; D perhaps matches TRBD1 (5 bases). CDR1 and CDR2 (germline): KGHSH, LQKENI. CDR3 size: 13 residues. Trimming shortened V by 2 bases and J by 3 bases, and 7 bases separated the two germline ends. In DNA, the CDR3 is TGTGCCAGCTCACCAGAAGGGGACTATGGCTACACCTTC. Residues: CASSPEGDYGYTF.

The chain employs TRBV7-8 and TRBJ1-2; the D is unclear. The CDR3 has 13 amino acids. CDR1 is SGHVS, CDR2 FQNEAQ, per germline. V was cut by 5 bases and J by 4 bases, with 11 bases left in between. DNA for the CDR3: TGTGCCAGCAGCCCAAATCTAGGCTATGGCTACACCTTC. The encoded protein is CASSPNLGYGYTF. Full variable domain (outside the CDR3, taken from reference TRBV7-8 and TRBJ1-2): GAGVSQSPRYKVAKRGQDVALRCDPISGHVSLFWYQQALGQGPEFLTYFQNEAQLDKSGLPSDRFFAERPEGSVSTLKIQRTQQEDSAVYLCASSPNLGYGYTFGSGTRLTVV.

V usage is TRBV5-1 and J usage is TRBJ1-6; 7 positions agree with TRBD1. V lost 1 base to trimming and J lost 15 bases; unmatched junction nucleotides: 7. This CDR3 region has 13 residues. Germline CDR1 SGHRS, CDR2 YFSETQ. The CDR3 reads CASSLMGQPLLHF. The CDR3 region has the DNA TGCGCCAGCAGCTTGATGGGACAGCCTCTCCTCCACTTT.

The rearrangement joins TRBV5-1 to TRBJ2-1; D gene unclear. The germline V gene has CDR1 SGHRS and CDR2 YFSETQ. V dropped 3 bases and J dropped 5 bases, with 9 bases sitting between them. The CDR3 is 13 residues long. The CDR3 spells CASSSGPDNEQFF. In nucleotides, the CDR3 is TGCGCCAGCAGCTCCGGACCCGACAATGAGCAGTTCTTC. The entire variable domain, with the rest obtained from reference TRBV5-1 and TRBJ2-1, is as follows: KAGVTQTPRYLIKTRGQQVTLSCSPISGHRSVSWYQQTPGQGLQFLFEYFSETQRNKGNFPGRFSGRQFSNSRSEMNVSTLELGDSALYLCASSSGPDNEQFFGPGTRLTVL.

The chain uses TRBV6-4 and TRBJ2-5, with D tentatively TRBD1 or TRBD2 (5 bases each). The CDR3 is 13 residues long. Germline loops: CDR1 MRHNA, CDR2 SNTAGT. The V end was cut by 5 bases, the J end by 6 bases, with 13 bases between. CDR3 sequence (DNA): TGTGCCAGCAGTCCCTCAGAGGGGAAGACCCAGTACTTC. Protein sequence: CASSPSEGKTQYF.